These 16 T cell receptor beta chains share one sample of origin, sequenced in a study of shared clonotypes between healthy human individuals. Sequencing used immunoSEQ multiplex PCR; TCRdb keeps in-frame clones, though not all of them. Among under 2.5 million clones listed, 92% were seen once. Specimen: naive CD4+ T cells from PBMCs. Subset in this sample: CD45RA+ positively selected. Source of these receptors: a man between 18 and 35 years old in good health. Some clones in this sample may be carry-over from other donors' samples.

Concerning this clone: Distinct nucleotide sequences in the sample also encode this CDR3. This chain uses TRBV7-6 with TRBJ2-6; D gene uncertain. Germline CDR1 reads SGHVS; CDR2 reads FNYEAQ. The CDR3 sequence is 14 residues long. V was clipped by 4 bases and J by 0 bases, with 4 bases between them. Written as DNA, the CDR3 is TGTGCCAGCAGCTCAAACTCTGGGGCCAACGTCCTGACTTTC. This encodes CASSSNSGANVLTF. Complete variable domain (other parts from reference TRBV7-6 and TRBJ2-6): GAGVSQSPRYKVTKRGQDVALRCDPISGHVSLYWYRQALGQGPEFLTYFNYEAQQDKSGLPNDRFSAERPEGSISTLTIQRTEQRDSAMYRCASSSNSGANVLTFGAGSRLTVL.

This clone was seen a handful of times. The CDR3 spells CSVVGGRELFF. CDR3 nucleotide sequence: TGCAGCGTTGTGGGAGGACGGGAGCTGTTTTTT. The V gene is TRBV29-1, the J gene TRBJ2-2; D perhaps matches TRBD2 (6 bases). The CDR3 is made up of 11 amino acids. Trimming cost V 4 bases and J 9 bases, with 9 bases left between them. Germline CDR1 is SQVTM and CDR2 is ANQGSEA.

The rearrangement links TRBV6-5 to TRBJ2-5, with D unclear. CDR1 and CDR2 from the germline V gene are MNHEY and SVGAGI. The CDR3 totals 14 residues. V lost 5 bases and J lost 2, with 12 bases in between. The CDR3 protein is CASSRGGKQETQYF. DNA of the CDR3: TGTGCCAGCAGTCGCGGTGGCAAACAAGAGACCCAGTACTTC.

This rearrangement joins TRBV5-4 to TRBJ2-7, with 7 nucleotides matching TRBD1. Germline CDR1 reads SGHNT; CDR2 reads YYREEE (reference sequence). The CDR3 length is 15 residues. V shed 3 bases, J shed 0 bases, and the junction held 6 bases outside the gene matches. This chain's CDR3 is CASSSDRRSSYEQYF. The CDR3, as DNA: TGTGCCAGCAGCTCGGACAGGCGGAGCTCCTACGAGCAGTACTTC.

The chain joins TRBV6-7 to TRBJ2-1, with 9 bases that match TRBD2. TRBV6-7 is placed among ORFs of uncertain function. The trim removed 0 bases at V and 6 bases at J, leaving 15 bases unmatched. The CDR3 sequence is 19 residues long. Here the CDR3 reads CASSYSEGVWREGSNEQFF. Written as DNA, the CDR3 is TGTGCCAGCAGTTACTCGGAGGGAGTATGGCGGGAGGGGTCCAATGAGCAGTTCTTC.

CDR3 nucleotides: TGTGCCAGCAGCAGCGTCTCAACAGAGACCCAGTACTTC. This sequence encodes CASSSVSTETQYF. The chain joins TRBV5-4 to TRBJ2-5, with no clear D. This CDR3 comprises 13 residues. Germline V CDR1 and CDR2: SGHNT, YYREEE (reference sequence). Trimming pared 4 bases from V and 4 bases from J, leaving 11 bases between.

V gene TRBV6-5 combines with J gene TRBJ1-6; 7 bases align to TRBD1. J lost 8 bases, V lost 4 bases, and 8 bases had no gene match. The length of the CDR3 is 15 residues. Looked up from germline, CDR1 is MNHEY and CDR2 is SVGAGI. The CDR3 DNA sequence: TGTGCCAGCAGTTTCAGACAGGGAGGGGATTCACCCCTCCACTTT. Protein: CASSFRQGGDSPLHF.

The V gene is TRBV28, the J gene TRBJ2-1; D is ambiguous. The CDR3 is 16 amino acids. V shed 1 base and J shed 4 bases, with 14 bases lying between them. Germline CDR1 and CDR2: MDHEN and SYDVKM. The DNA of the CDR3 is TGTGCCAGCAGTTTATTGTCTCCCGGGCGGTACAATGAGCAGTTCTTC. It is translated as CASSLLSPGRYNEQFF.

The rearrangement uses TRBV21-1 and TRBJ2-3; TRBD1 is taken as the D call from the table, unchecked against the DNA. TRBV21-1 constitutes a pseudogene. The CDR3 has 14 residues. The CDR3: CASSRSRVTDTQYF. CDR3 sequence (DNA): TGTGCCAGCAGCAGAAGCAGGGTCACAGATACGCAGTATTTT.

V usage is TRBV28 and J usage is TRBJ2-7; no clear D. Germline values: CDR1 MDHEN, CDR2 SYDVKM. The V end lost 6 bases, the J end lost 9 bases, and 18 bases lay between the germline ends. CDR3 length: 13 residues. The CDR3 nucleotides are TGTGCCAGCAGCCGATCCAGCCCGGCCGGGCAGTACTTC. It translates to CASSRSSPAGQYF. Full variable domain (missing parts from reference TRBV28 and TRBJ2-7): DVKVTQSSRYLVKRTGEKVFLECVQDMDHENMFWYRQDPGLGLRLIYFSYDVKMKEKGDIPEGYSVSREKKERFSLILESASTNQTSMYLCASSRSSPAGQYFGPGTRLTVT.

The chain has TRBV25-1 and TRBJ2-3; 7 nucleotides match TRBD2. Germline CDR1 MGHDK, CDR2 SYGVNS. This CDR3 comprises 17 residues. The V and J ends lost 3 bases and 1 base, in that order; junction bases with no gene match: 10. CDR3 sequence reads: CASSDRSGILGTDTQYF. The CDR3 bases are TGTGCCAGCAGTGATAGGAGCGGGATATTGGGCACAGATACGCAGTATTTT.

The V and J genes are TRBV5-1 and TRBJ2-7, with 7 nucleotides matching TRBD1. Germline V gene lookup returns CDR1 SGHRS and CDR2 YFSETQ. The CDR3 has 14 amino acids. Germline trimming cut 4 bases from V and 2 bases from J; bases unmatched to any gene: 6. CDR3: CASSKGQNTYEQYF. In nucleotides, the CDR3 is TGCGCCAGCAGCAAGGGACAGAACACCTACGAGCAGTACTTC.

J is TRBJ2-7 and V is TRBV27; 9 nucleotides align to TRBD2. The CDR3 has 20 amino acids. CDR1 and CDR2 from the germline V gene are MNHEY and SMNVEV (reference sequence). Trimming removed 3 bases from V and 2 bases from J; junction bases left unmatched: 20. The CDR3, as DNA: TGTGCCAGCAGTTTTTTCATCCACCGGGCTAGCGGGACGTCCCCCTACGAGCAGTACTTC. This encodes CASSFFIHRASGTSPYEQYF.

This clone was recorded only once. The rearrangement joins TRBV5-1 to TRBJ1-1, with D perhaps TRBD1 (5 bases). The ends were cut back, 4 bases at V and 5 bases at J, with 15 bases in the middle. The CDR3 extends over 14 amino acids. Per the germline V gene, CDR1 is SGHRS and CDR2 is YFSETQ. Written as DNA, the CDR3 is TGCGCCAGCAGCCAACGGGGCCGCCCAACTGAAGCTTTCTTT. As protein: CASSQRGRPTEAFF.

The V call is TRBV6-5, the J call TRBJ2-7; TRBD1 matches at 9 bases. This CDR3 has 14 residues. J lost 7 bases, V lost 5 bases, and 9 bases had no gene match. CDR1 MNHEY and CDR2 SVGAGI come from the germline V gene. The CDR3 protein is CASSTLTGGGEQYF. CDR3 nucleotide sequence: TGTGCCAGCAGTACCCTCACAGGGGGCGGTGAGCAGTACTTC.

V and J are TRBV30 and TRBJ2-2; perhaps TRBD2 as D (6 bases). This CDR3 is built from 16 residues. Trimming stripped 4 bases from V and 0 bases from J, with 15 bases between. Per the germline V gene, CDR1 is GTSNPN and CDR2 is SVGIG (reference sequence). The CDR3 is CAWTGLTAPNTGELFF. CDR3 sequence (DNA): TGTGCCTGGACGGGACTGACAGCTCCGAACACCGGGGAGCTGTTTTTT.